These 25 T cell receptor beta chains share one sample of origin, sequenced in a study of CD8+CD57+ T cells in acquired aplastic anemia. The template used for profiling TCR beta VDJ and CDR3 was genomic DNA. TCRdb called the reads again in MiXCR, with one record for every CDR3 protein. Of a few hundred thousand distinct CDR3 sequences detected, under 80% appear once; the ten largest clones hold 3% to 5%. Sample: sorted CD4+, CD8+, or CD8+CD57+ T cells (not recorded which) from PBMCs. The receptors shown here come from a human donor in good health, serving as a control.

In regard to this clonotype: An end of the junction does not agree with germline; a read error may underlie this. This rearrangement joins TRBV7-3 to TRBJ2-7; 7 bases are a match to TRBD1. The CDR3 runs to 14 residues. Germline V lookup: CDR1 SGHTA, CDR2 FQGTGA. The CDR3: CASSGTGASYEQYF. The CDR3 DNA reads TGCGCCAGCAGCGGAACAGGGGCATCCTACGAGCAGTACTTC. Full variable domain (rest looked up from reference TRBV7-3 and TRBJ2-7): GAGVSQTPSNKVTEKGKYVELRCDPISGHTALYWYRQSLGQGPEFLIYFQGTGAADDSGLPNDRFFAVRPEGSVSTLKIQRTERGDSAVYLCASSGTGASYEQYFGPGTRLTVT.

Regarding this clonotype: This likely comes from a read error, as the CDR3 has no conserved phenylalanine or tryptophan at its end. The CDR3 nucleotides are TGTGCCTGGAGTGAGAGGCAGGGATCCGAGCAGTACTTA. This sequence encodes CAWSERQGSEQYL. The chain carries TRBV30 and TRBJ2-7, with TRBD1 as a possible D gene (5 bases). The CDR3 runs 13 residues. Germline V gives CDR1 GTSNPN, CDR2 SVGIG (reference sequence). Trimming removed 1 base at V and 6 bases at J, with 13 bases between.

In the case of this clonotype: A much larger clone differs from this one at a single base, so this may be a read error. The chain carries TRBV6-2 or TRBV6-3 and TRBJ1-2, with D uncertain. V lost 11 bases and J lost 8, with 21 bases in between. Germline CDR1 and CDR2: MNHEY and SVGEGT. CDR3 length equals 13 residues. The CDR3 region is CACGTGDVGGYTF. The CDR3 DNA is TGTGCCTGCGGAACTGGGGATGTAGGCGGCTACACCTTC.

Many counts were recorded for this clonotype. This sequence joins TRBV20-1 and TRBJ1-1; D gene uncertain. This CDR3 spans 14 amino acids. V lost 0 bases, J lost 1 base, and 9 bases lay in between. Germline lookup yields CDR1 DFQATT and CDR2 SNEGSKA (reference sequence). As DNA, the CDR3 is TGCAGTGCTAGAGATGGGAGGACGAACACTGAAGCTTTCTTT. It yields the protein CSARDGRTNTEAFF.

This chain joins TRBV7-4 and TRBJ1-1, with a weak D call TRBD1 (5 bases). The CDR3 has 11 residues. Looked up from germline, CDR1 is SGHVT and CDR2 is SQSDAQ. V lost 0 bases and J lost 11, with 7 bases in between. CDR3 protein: CASSLASGAFF. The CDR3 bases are TGTGCCAGCAGCTTAGCGTCAGGGGCTTTCTTT.

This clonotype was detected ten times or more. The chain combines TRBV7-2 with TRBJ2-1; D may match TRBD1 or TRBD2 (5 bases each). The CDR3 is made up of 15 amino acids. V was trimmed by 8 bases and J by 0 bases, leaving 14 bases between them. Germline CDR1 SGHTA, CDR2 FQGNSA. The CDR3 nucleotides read TGTGCCAGCTCGCCCTCAGGGAGCTCCTACAATGAGCAGTTCTTC. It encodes CASSPSGSSYNEQFF.

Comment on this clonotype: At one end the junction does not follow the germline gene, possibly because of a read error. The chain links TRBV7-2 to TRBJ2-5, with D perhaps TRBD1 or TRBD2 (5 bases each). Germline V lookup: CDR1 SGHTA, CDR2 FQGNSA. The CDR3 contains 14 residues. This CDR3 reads CASSLWQGDGYTFF. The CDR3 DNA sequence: TGTGCCAGCAGCTTGTGGCAAGGGGACGGCTACACCTTCTTC.

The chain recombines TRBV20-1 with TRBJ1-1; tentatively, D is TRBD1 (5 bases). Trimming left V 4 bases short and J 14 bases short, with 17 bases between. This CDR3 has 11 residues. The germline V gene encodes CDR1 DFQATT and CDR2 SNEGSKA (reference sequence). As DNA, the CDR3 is TGCAGTGCTAATGTGCGGGGGGAAGAGTTCTTT. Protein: CSANVRGEEFF.

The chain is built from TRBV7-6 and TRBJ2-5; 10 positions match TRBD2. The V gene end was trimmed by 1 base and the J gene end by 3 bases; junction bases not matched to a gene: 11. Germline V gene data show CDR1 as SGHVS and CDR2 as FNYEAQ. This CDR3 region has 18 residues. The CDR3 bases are TGTGCCAGCAGCTTAGAGGCTAGCGGGGGTCCCTTGGAAGAGACCCAGTACTTC. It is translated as CASSLEASGGPLEETQYF.

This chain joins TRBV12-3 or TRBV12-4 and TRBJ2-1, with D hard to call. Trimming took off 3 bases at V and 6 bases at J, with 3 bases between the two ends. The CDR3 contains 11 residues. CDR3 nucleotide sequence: TGTGCCAGCAGTTTGATCAATGAGCAGTTCTTC. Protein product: CASSLINEQFF.

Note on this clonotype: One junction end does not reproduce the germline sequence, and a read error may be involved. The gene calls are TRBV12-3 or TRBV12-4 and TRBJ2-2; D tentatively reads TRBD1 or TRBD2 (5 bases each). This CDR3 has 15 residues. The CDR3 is CASSRQGRISGELFF. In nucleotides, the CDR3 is TGTGCCAGCAGCCGGCAGGGTCGTATCTCCGGGGAGCTGTTCTTT.

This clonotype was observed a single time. DNA of the CDR3: TGCAGTGCCGGGACAGGGACCAACTATGGCTACACCTTC. It is translated as CSAGTGTNYGYTF. The rearrangement joins TRBV20-1 to TRBJ1-2; 9 bases align to TRBD1. Unmatched junction bases numbered 4, after V lost 6 bases and J lost 2 bases. The CDR3 length is 13 residues. Germline values: CDR1 DFQATT, CDR2 SNEGSKA (reference sequence).

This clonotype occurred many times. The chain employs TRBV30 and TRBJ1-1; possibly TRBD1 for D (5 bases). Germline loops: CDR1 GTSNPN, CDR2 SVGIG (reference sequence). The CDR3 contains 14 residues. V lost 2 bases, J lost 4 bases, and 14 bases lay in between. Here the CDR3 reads CAWSQTVSSTEAFF. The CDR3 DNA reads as TGTGCCTGGAGTCAGACAGTTTCCAGCACTGAAGCTTTCTTT. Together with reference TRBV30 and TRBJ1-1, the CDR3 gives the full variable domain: SQTIHQWPATLVQPVGSPLSLECTVEGTSNPNLYWYRQAAGRGLQLLFYSVGIGQISSEVPQNLSASRPQDRQFILSSKKLLLSDSGFYLCAWSQTVSSTEAFFGQGTRLTVV.

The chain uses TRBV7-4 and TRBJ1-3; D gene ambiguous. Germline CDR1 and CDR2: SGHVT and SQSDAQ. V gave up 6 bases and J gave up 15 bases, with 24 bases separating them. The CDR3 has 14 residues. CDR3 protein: CASSFCGSGRKQYF. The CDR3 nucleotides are TGTGCCAGCAGTTTCTGCGGGTCTGGACGGAAACAATATTTT.

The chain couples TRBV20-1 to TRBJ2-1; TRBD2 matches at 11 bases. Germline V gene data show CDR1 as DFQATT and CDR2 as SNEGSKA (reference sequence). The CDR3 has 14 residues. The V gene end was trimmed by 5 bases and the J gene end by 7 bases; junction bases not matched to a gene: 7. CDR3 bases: TGCAGTGCTTCTTATAGCGGGGGGGAAAATGAGCAGTTCTTC. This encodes CSASYSGGENEQFF.

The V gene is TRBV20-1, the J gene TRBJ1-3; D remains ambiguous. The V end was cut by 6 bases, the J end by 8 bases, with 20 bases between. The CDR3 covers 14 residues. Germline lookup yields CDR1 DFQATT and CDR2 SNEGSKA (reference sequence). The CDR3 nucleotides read TGCAGTGCCATCGAGGGCCGTCGGGATGACACCATATATTTT. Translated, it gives CSAIEGRRDDTIYF.

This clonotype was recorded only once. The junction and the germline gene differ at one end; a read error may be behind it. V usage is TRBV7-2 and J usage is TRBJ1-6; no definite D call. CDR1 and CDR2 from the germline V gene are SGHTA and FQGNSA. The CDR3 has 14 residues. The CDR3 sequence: CASSWGDYNSPLHF. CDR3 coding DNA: TGCGCCAGCAGCTGGGGAGACTATAATTCACCCCTCCACTTT.

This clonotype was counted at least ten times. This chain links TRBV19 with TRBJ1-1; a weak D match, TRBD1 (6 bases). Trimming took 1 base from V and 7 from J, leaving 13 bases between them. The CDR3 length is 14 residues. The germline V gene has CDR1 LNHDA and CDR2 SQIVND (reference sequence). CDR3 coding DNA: TGTGCCAGTAGTATAGGGCTACAGGGCGGTGAAGCTTTCTTT. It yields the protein CASSIGLQGGEAFF.

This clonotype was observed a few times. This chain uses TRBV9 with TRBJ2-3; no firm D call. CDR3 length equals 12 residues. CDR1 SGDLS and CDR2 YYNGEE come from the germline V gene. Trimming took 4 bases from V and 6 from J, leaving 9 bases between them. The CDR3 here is CASSSHGDTQYF. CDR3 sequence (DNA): TGTGCCAGCAGCTCCCACGGGGATACGCAGTATTTT.

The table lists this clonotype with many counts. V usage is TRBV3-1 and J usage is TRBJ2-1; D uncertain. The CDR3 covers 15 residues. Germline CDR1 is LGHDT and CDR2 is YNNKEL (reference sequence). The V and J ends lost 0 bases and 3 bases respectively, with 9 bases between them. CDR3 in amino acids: CASSQEASFYNEQFF. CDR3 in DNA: TGTGCCAGCAGCCAAGAAGCGTCGTTCTACAATGAGCAGTTCTTC.

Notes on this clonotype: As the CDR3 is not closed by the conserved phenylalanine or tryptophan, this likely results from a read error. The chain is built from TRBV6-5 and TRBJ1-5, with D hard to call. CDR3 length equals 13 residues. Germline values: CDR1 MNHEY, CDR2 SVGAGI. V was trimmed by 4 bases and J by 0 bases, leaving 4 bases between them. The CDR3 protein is CASSLNSNQPQHL. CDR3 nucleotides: TGTGCCAGCAGTTTAAATAGCAATCAGCCCCAGCATCTT.

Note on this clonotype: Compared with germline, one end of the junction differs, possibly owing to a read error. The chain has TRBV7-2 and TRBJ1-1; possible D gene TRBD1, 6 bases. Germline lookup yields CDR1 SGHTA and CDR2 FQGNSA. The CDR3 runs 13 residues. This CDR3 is CASSVGQSRANHF. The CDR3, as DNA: TGTGCCAGCAGCGTAGGACAGAGCAGGGCAAACCACTTT.

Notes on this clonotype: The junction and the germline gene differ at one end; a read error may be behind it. The CDR3 DNA sequence: TGTGCCAGCAGTTACTCGACCGGTTTGGGTGGCTACACCTTC. Protein sequence: CASSYSTGLGGYTF. The chain recombines TRBV10-2 with TRBJ1-2; no firm D call. Looked up from germline, CDR1 is WSHSY and CDR2 is SAAADI. The CDR3 has 14 amino acids.

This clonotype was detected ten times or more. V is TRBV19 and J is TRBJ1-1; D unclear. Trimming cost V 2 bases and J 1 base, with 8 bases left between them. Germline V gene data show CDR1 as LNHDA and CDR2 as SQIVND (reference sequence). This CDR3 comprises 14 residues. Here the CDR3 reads CASSIRSANTEAFF. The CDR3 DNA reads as TGTGCCAGTAGTATAAGGTCGGCGAACACTGAAGCTTTCTTT.

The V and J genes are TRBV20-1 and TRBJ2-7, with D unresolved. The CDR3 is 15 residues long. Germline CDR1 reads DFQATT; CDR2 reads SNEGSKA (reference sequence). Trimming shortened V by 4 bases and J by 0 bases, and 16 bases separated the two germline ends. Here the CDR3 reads CSAKVGFYGSYEQYF. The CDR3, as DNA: TGCAGTGCTAAGGTAGGGTTCTATGGCTCCTACGAGCAGTACTTC.